This T cell receptor (beta chain) originates from a study of blood T cell repertoires in COVID-19. Study in general: Acute-phase and convalescent COVID-19 samples originated in the United States, Italy and Spain. T cells, B-cell-depleted T cells, or PBMCs supplied cDNA or gDNA.

With 1 base removed from V and 6 bases from J, the gap between germline ends came to 15 bases. The CDR3 is made up of 15 amino acids. Per the germline V gene, CDR1 is MNHNS and CDR2 is SASEGT. Per the study methods: Estimation of nucleated cell counts was performed using reference gene primer amplification. TCRdb's copy holds only in-frame clones and misses some; the assay was immunoSEQ multiplex PCR. Clonal size and the V and J genes are those of that table, whereas D and trimming came from the DNA. Among about 200,000 clones listed, around four fifths were seen once. The chain is built from TRBV6-1 and TRBJ1-1; D is perhaps TRBD1 (5 bases). The sequencing sample was made of peripheral blood. The sequence came from a human donor with acute or convalescent COVID-19. The donor label of this sample is uncertain. The CDR3 loop reads CASSEGRDRGAEAFF. CDR3 bases: TGTGCCAGCAGTGAAGGAAGAGACAGAGGCGCTGAAGCTTTCTTT.